Following are 2 T cell receptor beta chains from one sample sequenced in a study of blood T cell repertoires in COVID-19. TCRdb's copy holds only in-frame clones and misses some; the assay was immunoSEQ multiplex PCR. The profile covers about 260,000 clones, with approximately 86% appearing a single time and roughly 8.5% taken by the ten largest. Material: peripheral blood. The source of these receptors is a man in his forties with active or convalescent COVID-19.

The chain carries TRBV7-6 and TRBJ2-5; D gene unclear. Germline V gives CDR1 SGHVS, CDR2 FNYEAQ. The CDR3 is made up of 15 amino acids. Trimming removed 1 base from V and 5 bases from J, with 14 bases in between. CDR3 nucleotide sequence: TGTGCCAGCAGCTTAGACATGGCCACCCAGGAGACCCAGTACTTC. It is translated as CASSLDMATQETQYF.

This chain links TRBV19 with TRBJ2-1; a weak D match, TRBD1 (6 bases). The germline V gene has CDR1 LNHDA and CDR2 SQIVND (reference sequence). The CDR3 sequence is 16 residues long. The ends were cut back, 9 bases at V and 3 bases at J, with 21 bases in the middle. The CDR3 sequence: CASQTPGQPYYNEQFF. As DNA, the CDR3 is TGTGCCAGCCAAACCCCCGGACAGCCATACTACAATGAGCAGTTCTTC.